Below are 30 T cell receptor beta chains sequenced from a single sample in a study of technical replicates of blood from a handful of donors. Produced via immunoSEQ multiplex PCR; TCRdb's table is partial and in-frame only. The sample shows about 48,000 clones, about 90% of them seen only once. Specimen: PBMCs. These receptors originate from a human donor in good health. Some clones in this sample may be carry-over from other donors' samples.

The rearrangement links TRBV6-5 to TRBJ1-2, with 11 bases identical to TRBD1. This CDR3 has 14 amino acids. Per germline, CDR1 MNHEY and CDR2 SVGAGI. J gave up 4 bases and V 4 bases, and 2 bases lay outside the gene matches. The CDR3 spells CASSSGTGGYGYTF. CDR3 DNA sequence: TGTGCCAGCAGTTCAGGGACAGGGGGCTATGGCTACACCTTC.

V gene TRBV7-9 combines with J gene TRBJ1-1, with D possibly being TRBD1 (5 bases). From germline, CDR1 is SEHNR and CDR2 FQNEAQ (reference sequence). Trimming removed 5 bases at V and 0 bases at J, with 10 bases between. This CDR3 comprises 14 residues. In DNA, the CDR3 is TGTGCCAGCAGCCTCAGGGCGATGAACACTGAAGCTTTCTTT. Translated, it gives CASSLRAMNTEAFF.

This chain links TRBV5-1 with TRBJ1-5, with unresolved D. The CDR3 runs to 15 residues. Per the germline V gene, CDR1 is SGHRS and CDR2 is YFSETQ. Trimming removed 0 bases from V and 1 base from J, with 8 bases in between. CDR3 sequence (DNA): TGCGCCAGCAGCTTGGGCCCAGAAAGCAATCAGCCCCAGCATTTT. This sequence encodes CASSLGPESNQPQHF.

The V call is TRBV4-3, the J call TRBJ2-1, with 9 bases that match TRBD2. The CDR3 extends over 16 amino acids. The V gene end was trimmed by 0 bases and the J gene end by 7 bases; junction bases not matched to a gene: 7. Germline V lookup: CDR1 LGHNA, CDR2 YSLEER. DNA of the CDR3: TGCGCCAGCAGCCAAGATCGTGGTAGCGGGAGTAATGAGCAGTTCTTC. Protein: CASSQDRGSGSNEQFF.

The chain recombines TRBV11-1 with TRBJ2-5; tentatively, D is TRBD1 (5 bases). V shed 5 bases and J shed 4 bases, with 8 bases lying between them. This CDR3 has 12 residues. Per germline, CDR1 SGHAT and CDR2 FQDESV (reference sequence). The CDR3 region is CASSLQGETQYF. Here the CDR3 DNA reads TGTGCCAGCAGCCTCCAGGGAGAGACCCAGTACTTC.

V and J are TRBV11-2 and TRBJ2-2; 12 bases align to TRBD2. Germline values: CDR1 SGHAT, CDR2 FQNNGV. V gave up 5 bases and J gave up 4 bases; unmatched junction bases: 2. The CDR3 loop spans 15 amino acids. The chain's CDR3 is CASSQGLAGTGELFF. In DNA form, the CDR3 reads TGTGCCAGCAGCCAGGGACTAGCGGGCACCGGGGAGCTGTTTTTT.

CDR3 sequence (DNA): TGTGCCATCAGTGATGCACTAGCGGGAGCCAATGAGCAGTTCTTC. Translating gives CAISDALAGANEQFF. This chain uses TRBV10-3 with TRBJ2-1; TRBD2 aligns across 11 bases. J was trimmed by 6 bases and V by 3 bases; bases with no gene match: 4. The CDR3 loop spans 15 amino acids. The germline V gene has CDR1 ENHRY and CDR2 SYGVKD.

This sequence joins TRBV11-2 and TRBJ1-1; 8 bases agree with TRBD1. Germline-derived CDR1 and CDR2 are SGHAT and FQNNGV. This CDR3 contains 14 residues. Unmatched junction bases numbered 4, after V lost 5 bases and J lost 2 bases. CDR3 coding DNA: TGTGCCAGCAGCGTCGGGACAGGTAACACTGAAGCTTTCTTT. It is translated as CASSVGTGNTEAFF.

The CDR3 bases are TGTGCCAGCAGTGATAACATGTTCAGAAACTATGGCTACACCTTC. Its protein product is CASSDNMFRNYGYTF. The chain couples TRBV2 to TRBJ1-2; D remains ambiguous. From germline, CDR1 is SNHLY and CDR2 FYNNEI. Trimming cost V 3 bases and J 2 bases, with 13 bases left between them. The CDR3 runs to 15 residues. The full variable domain, with the rest looked up from reference TRBV2 and TRBJ1-2, is EPEVTQTPSHQVTQMGQEVILRCVPISNHLYFYWYRQILGQKVEFLVSFYNNEISEKSEIFDDQFSVERPDGSNFTLKIRSTKLEDSAMYFCASSDNMFRNYGYTFGSGTRLTVV.

The chain combines TRBV7-2 with TRBJ2-3, with no clear D. The germline gives CDR1 SGHTA, CDR2 FQGNSA. The CDR3 is made up of 12 amino acids. With 5 bases removed from V and 2 bases from J, the gap between germline ends came to 5 bases. CDR3 loop: CASSPYTDTQYF. The CDR3, as DNA: TGTGCCAGCAGCCCGTACACAGATACGCAGTATTTT.

The chain combines TRBV7-2 with TRBJ2-5; perhaps TRBD1 as D (6 bases). Germline lookup yields CDR1 SGHTA and CDR2 FQGNSA. Trimming cost V 1 base and J 4 bases, with 19 bases left between them. This CDR3 is built from 17 residues. The CDR3 is CASSLGAGGLRRETQYF. In DNA, the CDR3 is TGTGCCAGCAGCTTAGGGGCTGGGGGCCTTAGGCGAGAGACCCAGTACTTC.

The V call is TRBV7-8, the J call TRBJ1-2, with a tentative D call TRBD1 (5 bases). The V gene's germline CDR1 is SGHVS and CDR2 FQNEAQ. V gave up 4 bases and J gave up 7 bases, with 16 bases separating them. There are 14 residues in the CDR3. The CDR3, as DNA: TGTGCCAGCAGCTCTACCTACGCAGGGTCTGGCTACACCTTC. It specifies CASSSTYAGSGYTF.

J is TRBJ2-7 and V is TRBV4-2; 8 bases line up with TRBD2. CDR3 size: 14 residues. V lost 1 base to trimming and J lost 7 bases; unmatched junction nucleotides: 6. The germline V gene encodes CDR1 LGHNA and CDR2 YNFKEQ. The DNA for the CDR3 is TGTGCCAGCAGCCAAGCGGGAGGGCCGTGGGAGCAGTACTTC. It translates to CASSQAGGPWEQYF.

The chain couples TRBV10-2 to TRBJ2-7; 8 bases fit TRBD1. Germline V CDR1 and CDR2: WSHSY, SAAADI. This CDR3 has 15 amino acids. V shed 8 bases, J shed 7 bases, and the junction held 16 bases outside the gene matches. The CDR3 loop is CASRSIDRGNGEQYF. Here the CDR3 DNA reads TGCGCCAGCCGATCTATTGACAGGGGTAACGGGGAGCAGTACTTC.

V and J are TRBV11-2 and TRBJ1-1, with a possible D match to TRBD1 (6 bases). V was pared by 3 bases and J by 4 bases, with 15 bases between. The CDR3 totals 15 residues. Germline V lookup: CDR1 SGHAT, CDR2 FQNNGV. CDR3 loop: CASSLGRGGGTEAFF. For the CDR3, the DNA is TGTGCCAGCAGCTTGGGACGGGGGGGCGGCACTGAAGCTTTCTTT.

This chain connects TRBV4-3 to TRBJ1-5; D unclear. V was shortened by 0 bases and J by 9 bases, with 9 bases between the two germline ends. Germline V gene lookup returns CDR1 LGHNA and CDR2 YSLEER. This CDR3 region has 13 residues. DNA of the CDR3: TGCGCCAGCAGCCAAGAACTAGGACGGCCCCAGCATTTT. The encoded protein is CASSQELGRPQHF.

The rearrangement links TRBV6-1 to TRBJ1-1; no clear D. The CDR3 covers 14 residues. V dropped 9 bases and J dropped 1 base, with 15 bases sitting between them. Germline V gene data show CDR1 as MNHNS and CDR2 as SASEGT. The CDR3 DNA reads TGTGCCAGTTTAACCGGTACAGAGAACACTGAAGCTTTCTTT. Translating gives CASLTGTENTEAFF.

V usage is TRBV4-2 and J usage is TRBJ2-7; 8 bases agree with TRBD2. J gave up 2 bases and V 1 base, and 13 bases lay outside the gene matches. This CDR3 region has 18 residues. Per the germline V gene, CDR1 is LGHNA and CDR2 is YNFKEQ. CDR3 bases: TGTGCCAGCAGCCAAGGGAGTGCGGGAGGATACATGACCTACGAGCAGTACTTC. Amino acid sequence: CASSQGSAGGYMTYEQYF.

This clone came up once. This chain joins TRBV19 and TRBJ1-5, with D possibly matching TRBD1 (5 bases). Per germline, CDR1 LNHDA and CDR2 SQIVND (reference sequence). V gave up 6 bases and J gave up 7 bases, with 19 bases separating them. The CDR3 length is 15 residues. The CDR3 coding sequence is TGTGCCAGTAGGGAGGGGCCCTTTTTCATACAGCCCCAGCATTTT. Translating it yields CASREGPFFIQPQHF.

The chain joins TRBV7-3 to TRBJ2-3; TRBD2 matches at 10 bases. There are 16 residues in the CDR3. The germline gives CDR1 SGHTA, CDR2 FQGTGA. V shed 5 bases and J 6 bases; nucleotides not matched to a gene: 11. The CDR3 nucleotides are TGTGCCAGCAGCCCTTGGACAGCGGGGGGGCCGGATACGCAGTATTTT. Encoded protein: CASSPWTAGGPDTQYF.

The chain is built from TRBV9 and TRBJ2-3; D uncertain. This CDR3 region has 17 residues. CDR1 is SGDLS and CDR2 is YYNGEE in the germline V gene. V shed 3 bases and J shed 0 bases, with 17 bases lying between them. CDR3 sequence reads: CASSGRASPSSTDTQYF. CDR3 in DNA: TGTGCCAGCAGCGGTCGAGCGAGCCCTTCTAGCACAGATACGCAGTATTTT.

This chain joins TRBV30 and TRBJ1-2; TRBD1 is a possible D gene (6 bases). Germline V lookup: CDR1 GTSNPN, CDR2 SVGIG (reference sequence). The ends were cut back, 5 bases at V and 4 bases at J, with 14 bases in the middle. The length of the CDR3 is 13 residues. The CDR3 here is CAWDRSYFYGYTF. The CDR3 DNA is TGTGCCTGGGACAGGTCCTACTTCTATGGCTACACCTTC.

The chain carries TRBV7-2 and TRBJ2-7, with TRBD2 matching over 10 bases. Germline-derived CDR1 and CDR2 are SGHTA and FQGNSA. This CDR3 has 15 residues. With V trimmed by 5 bases and J by 7 bases, 11 bases remained unmatched. CDR3 residues: CASSPQRGGLGEQYF. The CDR3 DNA reads TGTGCCAGCAGCCCTCAGCGGGGGGGCTTGGGTGAGCAGTACTTC.

The gene calls are TRBV6-5 and TRBJ1-2, with TRBD1 matching 7 bases. The trim removed 5 bases at V and 5 bases at J, leaving 11 bases unmatched. Germline values: CDR1 MNHEY, CDR2 SVGAGI. The CDR3 totals 15 residues. The CDR3: CASSLSGGREYGYTF. The CDR3 coding sequence is TGTGCCAGCAGTCTTTCAGGGGGTAGGGAGTATGGCTACACCTTC.

The genes are TRBV9 and TRBJ1-2; D unclear. Trimming took off 0 bases at V and 6 bases at J, with 18 bases between the two ends. Germline-derived CDR1 and CDR2 are SGDLS and YYNGEE. CDR3 length equals 16 residues. The CDR3 reads CASSVDPRRRLNGYTF. The CDR3 DNA sequence: TGTGCCAGCAGCGTAGACCCCAGGCGCCGCTTGAATGGCTACACCTTC.

This chain connects TRBV19 to TRBJ2-7; maybe TRBD1 (6 bases). V lost 8 bases and J 4 bases, leaving 18 bases between the germline ends. The CDR3 runs 14 residues. Germline V gene data show CDR1 as LNHDA and CDR2 as SQIVND (reference sequence). The CDR3 coding sequence is TGTGCCAGTCGAGACGTAGCTCAGGGGTACGAGCAGTACTTC. This codes for CASRDVAQGYEQYF.

The chain couples TRBV4-3 to TRBJ2-1, with 8 bases matching TRBD1. Germline assignment: CDR1 LGHNA and CDR2 YSLEER. The V gene end was trimmed by 0 bases and the J gene end by 2 bases; junction bases not matched to a gene: 6. The CDR3 has 17 residues. The DNA for the CDR3 is TGCGCCAGCAGCCAAGAGACAGGGGTGCAGACCTACAATGAGCAGTTCTTC. As protein: CASSQETGVQTYNEQFF.

This chain joins TRBV6-1 and TRBJ1-2, with 9 bases aligning to TRBD1. The V gene end was trimmed by 8 bases and the J gene end by 6 bases; junction bases not matched to a gene: 13. Germline loops: CDR1 MNHNS, CDR2 SASEGT. The CDR3 runs to 15 residues. The CDR3 DNA follows: TGTGCCAGCCACCCCGGCGGACAGGGGATCGATGGCTACACCTTC. Translation gives CASHPGGQGIDGYTF.

Only one count was recorded for this clone. The CDR3 loop reads CASSNNGQGASTDTQYF. CDR3 bases: TGTGCCAGTAGTAATAATGGGCAAGGGGCTAGCACAGATACGCAGTATTTT. The chain couples TRBV19 to TRBJ2-3; D might be TRBD1 (5 bases). There are 17 residues in the CDR3. Trimming shortened V by 4 bases and J by 0 bases, and 17 bases separated the two germline ends. Germline V lookup: CDR1 LNHDA, CDR2 SQIVND (reference sequence).

V gene TRBV5-8 combines with J gene TRBJ2-3; D is ambiguous. The CDR3 spans 15 residues. Trimming pared 4 bases from V and 0 bases from J, leaving 12 bases between. Looked up from germline, CDR1 is SGHTS and CDR2 is YDEGEE. DNA of the CDR3: TGTGCCAGCAGCAAACGGCGCGGCAGCACAGATACGCAGTATTTT. As protein: CASSKRRGSTDTQYF.